This T cell receptor (beta chain) was observed in a study of blood T cell repertoires in COVID-19. Study in general: The cDNA or gDNA used as material had been derived from T cells, B-cell-depleted T cells, or PBMCs.

Repertoires were generated with immunoSEQ multiplex PCR, while TCRdb's copy carries only in-frame clones and drops some. The repertoire has about 200,000 clones, approximately 86% of them found once; the top ten carry 0.72%. Comments on this clone: Additional DNA sequences in this sample encode the identical CDR3.

This CDR3 has 15 amino acids. CDR1 and CDR2 from the germline V gene are SGHRS and YFSETQ. The V and J ends lost 0 bases and 4 bases respectively, with 14 bases between them. Sequencing was done on a sample of peripheral blood. The rearrangement uses TRBV5-1 and TRBJ2-7; the D gene is possibly TRBD1 (7 bases). The receptor's source is a man aged 35-49 years with acute or convalescent COVID-19. CDR3 in DNA: TGCGCCAGCAGCTTGGTTGCAGGGGGGCAGTACGAGCAGTACTTC. Residues: CASSLVAGGQYEQYF.